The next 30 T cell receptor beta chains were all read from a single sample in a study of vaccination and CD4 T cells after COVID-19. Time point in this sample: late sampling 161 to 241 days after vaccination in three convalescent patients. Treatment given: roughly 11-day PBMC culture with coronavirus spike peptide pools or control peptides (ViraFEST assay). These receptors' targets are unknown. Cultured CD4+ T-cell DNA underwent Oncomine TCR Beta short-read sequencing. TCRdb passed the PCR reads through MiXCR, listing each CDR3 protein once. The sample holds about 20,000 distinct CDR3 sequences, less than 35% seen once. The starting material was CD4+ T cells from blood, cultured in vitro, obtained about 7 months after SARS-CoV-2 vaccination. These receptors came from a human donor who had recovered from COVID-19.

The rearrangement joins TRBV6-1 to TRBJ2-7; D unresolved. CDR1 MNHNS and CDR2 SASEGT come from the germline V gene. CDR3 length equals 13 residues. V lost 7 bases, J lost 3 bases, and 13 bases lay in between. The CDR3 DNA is TGTGCCAGCAAGATAAGGACGGACTACGAGCAGTACTTC. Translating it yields CASKIRTDYEQYF.

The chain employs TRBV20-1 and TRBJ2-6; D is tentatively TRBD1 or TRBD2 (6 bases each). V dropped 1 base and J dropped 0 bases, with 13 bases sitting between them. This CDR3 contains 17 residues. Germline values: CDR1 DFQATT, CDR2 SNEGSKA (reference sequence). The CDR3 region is CSARGGAAASGANVLTF. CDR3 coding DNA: TGCAGTGCTAGAGGGGGGGCAGCGGCCTCTGGGGCCAACGTCCTGACTTTC.

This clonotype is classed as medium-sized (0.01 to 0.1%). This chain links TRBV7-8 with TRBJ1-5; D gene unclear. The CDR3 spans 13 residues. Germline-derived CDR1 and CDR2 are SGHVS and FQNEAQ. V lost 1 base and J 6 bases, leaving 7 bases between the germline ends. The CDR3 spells CASSLGGSQPQHF. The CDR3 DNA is TGTGCCAGCAGCTTAGGGGGAAGTCAGCCCCAGCATTTT.

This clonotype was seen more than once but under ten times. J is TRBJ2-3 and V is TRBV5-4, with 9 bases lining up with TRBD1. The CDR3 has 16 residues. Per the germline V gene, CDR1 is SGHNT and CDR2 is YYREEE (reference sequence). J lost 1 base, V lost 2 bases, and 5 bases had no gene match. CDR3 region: CASSFEQGAGTDTQYF. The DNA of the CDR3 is TGTGCCAGCAGCTTTGAACAGGGGGCGGGCACAGATACGCAGTATTTT.

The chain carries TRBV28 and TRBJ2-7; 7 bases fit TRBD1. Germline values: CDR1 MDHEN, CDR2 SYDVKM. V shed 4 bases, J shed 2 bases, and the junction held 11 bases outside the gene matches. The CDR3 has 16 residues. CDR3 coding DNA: TGTGCCAGCAGTTCACCCGGGACAGAGTCGACCTACGAGCAGTACTTC. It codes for CASSSPGTESTYEQYF.

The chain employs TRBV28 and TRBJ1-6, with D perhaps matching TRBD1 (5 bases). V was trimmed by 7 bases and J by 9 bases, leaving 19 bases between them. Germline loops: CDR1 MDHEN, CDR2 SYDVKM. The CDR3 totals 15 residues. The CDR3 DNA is TGTGCCAGCACCCCTCAGGGTAGCTTGGGTTCACCCCTCCACTTT. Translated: CASTPQGSLGSPLHF.

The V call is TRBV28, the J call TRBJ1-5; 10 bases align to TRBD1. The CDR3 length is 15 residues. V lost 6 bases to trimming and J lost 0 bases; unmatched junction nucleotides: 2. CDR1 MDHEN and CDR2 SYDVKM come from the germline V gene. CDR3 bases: TGTGCCAGCAGGGGGACAGGGGATAGCAATCAGCCCCAGCATTTT. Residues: CASRGTGDSNQPQHF.

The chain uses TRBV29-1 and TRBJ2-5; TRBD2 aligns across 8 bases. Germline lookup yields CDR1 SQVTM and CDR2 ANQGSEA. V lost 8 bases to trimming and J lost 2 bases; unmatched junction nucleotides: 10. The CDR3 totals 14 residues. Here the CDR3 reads CSTQAGAGQETQYF. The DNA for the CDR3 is TGCAGCACCCAAGCGGGAGCGGGTCAAGAGACCCAGTACTTC.

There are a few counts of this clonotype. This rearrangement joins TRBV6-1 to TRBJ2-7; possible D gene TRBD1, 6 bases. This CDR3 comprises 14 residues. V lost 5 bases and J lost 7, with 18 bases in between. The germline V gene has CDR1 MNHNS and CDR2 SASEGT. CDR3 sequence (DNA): TGTGCCAGCAGTCGGCAGGGGTACTTGGAGGAGCAGTACTTC. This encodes CASSRQGYLEEQYF.

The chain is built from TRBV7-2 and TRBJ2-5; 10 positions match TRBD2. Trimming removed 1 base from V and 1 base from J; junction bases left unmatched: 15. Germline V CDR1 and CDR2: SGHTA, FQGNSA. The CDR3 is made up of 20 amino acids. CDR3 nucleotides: TGTGCCAGCAGCTTAGGGGCGCTAGCGGGAGTTATAGGGCTCCAAGAGACCCAGTACTTC. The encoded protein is CASSLGALAGVIGLQETQYF.

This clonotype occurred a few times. Here the CDR3 reads CASSAVASGAEAFF. Written as DNA, the CDR3 is TGTGCCAGCAGTGCCGTCGCCTCTGGGGCTGAAGCTTTCTTT. The chain employs TRBV6-4 and TRBJ1-1, with D unresolved. The germline V gene has CDR1 MRHNA and CDR2 SNTAGT. The V end lost 4 bases, the J end lost 6 bases, and 15 bases lay between the germline ends. CDR3 length: 14 amino acids.

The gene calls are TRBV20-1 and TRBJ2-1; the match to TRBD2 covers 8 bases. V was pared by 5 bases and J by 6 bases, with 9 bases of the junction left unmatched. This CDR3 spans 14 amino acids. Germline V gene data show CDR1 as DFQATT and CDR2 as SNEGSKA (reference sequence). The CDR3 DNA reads TGCAGTGCTGCGAGCGGGAGTCCCTGCAATGAGCAGTTCTTC. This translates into CSAASGSPCNEQFF.

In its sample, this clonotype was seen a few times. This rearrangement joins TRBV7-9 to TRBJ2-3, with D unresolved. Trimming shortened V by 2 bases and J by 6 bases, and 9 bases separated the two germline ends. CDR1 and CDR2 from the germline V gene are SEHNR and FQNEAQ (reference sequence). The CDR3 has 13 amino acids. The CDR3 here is CASSLRLADTQYF. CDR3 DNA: TGTGCCAGCAGCTTACGGTTGGCCGATACGCAGTATTTT.

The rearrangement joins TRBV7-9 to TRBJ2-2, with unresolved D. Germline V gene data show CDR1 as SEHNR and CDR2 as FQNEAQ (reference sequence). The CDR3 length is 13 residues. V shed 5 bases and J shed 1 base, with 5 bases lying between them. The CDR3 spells CASSVGNTGELFF. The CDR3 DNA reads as TGTGCCAGCAGCGTAGGGAACACCGGGGAGCTGTTTTTT.

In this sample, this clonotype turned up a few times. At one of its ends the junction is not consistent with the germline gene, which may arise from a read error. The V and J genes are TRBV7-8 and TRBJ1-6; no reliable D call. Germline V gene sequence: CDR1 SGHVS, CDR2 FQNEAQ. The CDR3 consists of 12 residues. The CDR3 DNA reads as TGTGCCAGCAGCTTAGGTGATTCGCCCCTCCACTTT. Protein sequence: CASSLGDSPLHF.

The CDR3 DNA follows: TGCAGCGCCGCCTTGGGCTCTGGGGCCAACGTCCTGACTTTC. This translates into CSAALGSGANVLTF. The chain employs TRBV29-1 and TRBJ2-6; D is uncertain. The CDR3 sequence is 14 residues long. The V gene's germline CDR1 is SQVTM and CDR2 ANQGSEA. V gave up 7 bases and J gave up 0 bases, with 10 bases separating them.

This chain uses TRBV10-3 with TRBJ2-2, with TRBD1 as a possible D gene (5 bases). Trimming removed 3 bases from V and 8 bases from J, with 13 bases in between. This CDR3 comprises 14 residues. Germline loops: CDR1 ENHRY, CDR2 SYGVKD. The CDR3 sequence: CAISDQGAGGELFF. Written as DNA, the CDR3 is TGTGCCATCAGTGACCAGGGTGCAGGGGGGGAGCTGTTTTTT.

CDR3 loop: CASSPGTSGAETQYF. CDR3 nucleotides: TGTGCCAGCTCACCGGGGACTAGCGGGGCGGAGACCCAGTACTTC. The rearrangement links TRBV18 to TRBJ2-5, with 13 bases matching TRBD2. The CDR3 spans 15 residues. V lost 3 bases and J lost 5; bases outside the gene matches: 3. In germline, CDR1 is KGHSH, CDR2 LQKENI.

CDR3 bases: TGCAGTGCCATAGCGGGAGAGAGATACGAGCAGTACTTC. It is translated as CSAIAGERYEQYF. The chain carries TRBV20-1 and TRBJ2-7; 9 bases line up with TRBD2. CDR1 is DFQATT and CDR2 is SNEGSKA in the germline V gene (reference sequence). V shed 6 bases, J shed 4 bases, and the junction held 7 bases outside the gene matches. This CDR3 has 13 amino acids.

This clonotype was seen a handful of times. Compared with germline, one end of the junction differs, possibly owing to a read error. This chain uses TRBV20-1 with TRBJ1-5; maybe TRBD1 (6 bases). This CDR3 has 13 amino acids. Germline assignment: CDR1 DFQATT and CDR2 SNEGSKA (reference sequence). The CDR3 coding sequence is TGCAGTGCGAGAGGGGGACCTAATCAGCCCCAGCATTTT. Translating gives CSARGGPNQPQHF.

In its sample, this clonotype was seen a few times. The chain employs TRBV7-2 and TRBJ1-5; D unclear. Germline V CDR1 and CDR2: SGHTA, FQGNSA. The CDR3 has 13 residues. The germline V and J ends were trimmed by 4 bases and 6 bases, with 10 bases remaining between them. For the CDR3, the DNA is TGTGCCAGCAGCTCTCGAGTGGGTCAGCCCCAGCATTTT. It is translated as CASSSRVGQPQHF.

As DNA, the CDR3 is TGCAGTGCTAACCGGGACAGGGTACATGGCTACACCTTC. Translating gives CSANRDRVHGYTF. V gene TRBV20-1 combines with J gene TRBJ1-2, with TRBD1 matching over 9 bases. Germline lookup yields CDR1 DFQATT and CDR2 SNEGSKA (reference sequence). This CDR3 region has 13 residues. The V segment lost 4 bases and the J segment 6 bases; nucleotides outside the gene matches: 6.

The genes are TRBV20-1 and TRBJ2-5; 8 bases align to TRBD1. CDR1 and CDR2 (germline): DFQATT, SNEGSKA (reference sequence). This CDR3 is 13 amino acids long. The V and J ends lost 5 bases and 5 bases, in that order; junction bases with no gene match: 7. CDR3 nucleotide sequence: TGCAGTGCTCCGGACAGGGCTCGGGAGACCCAGTACTTC. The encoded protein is CSAPDRARETQYF.

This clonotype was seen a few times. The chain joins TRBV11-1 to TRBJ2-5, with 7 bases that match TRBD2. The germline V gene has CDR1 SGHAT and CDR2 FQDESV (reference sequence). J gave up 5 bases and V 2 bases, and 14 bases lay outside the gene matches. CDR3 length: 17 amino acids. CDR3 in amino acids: CASSLLRDGGRTETQYF. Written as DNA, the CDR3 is TGTGCCAGCAGCTTACTACGCGATGGCGGGAGAACCGAGACCCAGTACTTC.

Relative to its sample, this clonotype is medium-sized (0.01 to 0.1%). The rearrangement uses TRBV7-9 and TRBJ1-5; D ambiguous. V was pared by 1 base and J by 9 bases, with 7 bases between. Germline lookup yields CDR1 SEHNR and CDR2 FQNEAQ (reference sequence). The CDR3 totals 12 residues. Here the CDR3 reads CASSLGVRPQHF. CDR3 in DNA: TGTGCCAGCAGCTTAGGGGTCCGGCCCCAGCATTTT. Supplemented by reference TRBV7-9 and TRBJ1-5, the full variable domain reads DTGVSQNPRHKITKRGQNVTFRCDPISEHNRLYWYRQTLGQGPEFLTYFQNEAQLEKSRLLSDRFSAERPKGSFSTLEIQRTEQGDSAMYLCASSLGVRPQHFGDGTRLSIL.

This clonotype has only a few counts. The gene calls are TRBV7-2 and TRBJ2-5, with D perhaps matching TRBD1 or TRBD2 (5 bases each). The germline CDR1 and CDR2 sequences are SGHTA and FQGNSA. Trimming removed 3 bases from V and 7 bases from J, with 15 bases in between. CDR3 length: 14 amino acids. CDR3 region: CASSFEGGAGTQYF. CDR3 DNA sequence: TGTGCCAGCAGCTTCGAGGGTGGGGCAGGGACCCAGTACTTC. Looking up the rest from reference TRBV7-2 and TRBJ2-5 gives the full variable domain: GAGVSQSPSNKVTEKGKDVELRCDPISGHTALYWYRQSLGQGLEFLIYFQGNSAPDKSGLPSDRFSAERTGGSVSTLTIQRTQQEDSAVYLCASSFEGGAGTQYFGPGTRLLVL.

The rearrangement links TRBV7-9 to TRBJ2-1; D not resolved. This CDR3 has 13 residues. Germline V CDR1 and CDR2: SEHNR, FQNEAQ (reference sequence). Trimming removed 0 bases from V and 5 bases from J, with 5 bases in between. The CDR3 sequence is CASSLAENNEQFF. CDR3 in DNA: TGTGCCAGCAGCTTAGCAGAAAACAATGAGCAGTTCTTC.

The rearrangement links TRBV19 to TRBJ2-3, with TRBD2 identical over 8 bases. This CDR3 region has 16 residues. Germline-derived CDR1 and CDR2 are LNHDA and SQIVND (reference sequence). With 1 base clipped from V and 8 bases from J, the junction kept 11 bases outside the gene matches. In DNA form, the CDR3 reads TGTGCCAGTAGTATAGCTGCGGCTAGCGGGCGGGTTACGCAGTATTTT. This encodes CASSIAAASGRVTQYF.

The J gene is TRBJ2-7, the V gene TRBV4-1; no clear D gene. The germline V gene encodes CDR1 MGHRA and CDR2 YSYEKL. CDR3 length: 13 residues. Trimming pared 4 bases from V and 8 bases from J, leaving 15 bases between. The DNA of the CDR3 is TGCGCCAGCAGCCCAACAGCCCCCGCTAAGCAGTACTTC. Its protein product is CASSPTAPAKQYF.

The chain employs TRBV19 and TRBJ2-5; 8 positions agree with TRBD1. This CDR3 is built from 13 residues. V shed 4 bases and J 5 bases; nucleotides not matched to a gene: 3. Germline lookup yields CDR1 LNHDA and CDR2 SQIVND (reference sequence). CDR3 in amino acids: CASSRDRSETQYF. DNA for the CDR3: TGTGCCAGTAGTAGGGACAGGAGTGAGACCCAGTACTTC.